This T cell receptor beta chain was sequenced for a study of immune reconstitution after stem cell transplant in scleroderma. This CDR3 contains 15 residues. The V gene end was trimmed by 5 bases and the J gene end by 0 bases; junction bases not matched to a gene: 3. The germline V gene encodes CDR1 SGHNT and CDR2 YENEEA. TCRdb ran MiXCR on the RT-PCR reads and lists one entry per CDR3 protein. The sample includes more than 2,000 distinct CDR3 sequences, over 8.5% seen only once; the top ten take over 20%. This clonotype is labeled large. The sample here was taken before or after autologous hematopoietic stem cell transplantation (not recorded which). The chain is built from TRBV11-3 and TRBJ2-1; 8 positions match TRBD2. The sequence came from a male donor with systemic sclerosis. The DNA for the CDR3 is TGTGCCAGCAGCCCGGGGGGGCCCTCCTACAATGAGCAGTTCTTC. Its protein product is CASSPGGPSYNEQFF.